This T cell receptor (beta chain) was found in a study of T-cell memory formation after mild COVID-19. The study, taken as a whole, reports: Clones which contracted sat mainly in CM and EM if CD4+, and in EMRA if CD8+. Clones that got smaller from day 15 to 85 had even CD4/CD8, while clones growing later tipped toward CD4+. Memory cells collected pre-infection included some clones that later responded, suggesting cross-reactive memory joined.

TCR alpha and TCR beta cDNA libraries carrying sample barcodes and UMIs were produced by 5'RACE using constant-segment primers. From the 5' RACE reads, TCRdb called clonotypes with MiXCR, one entry per CDR3 protein. The profile shows about 200,000 distinct CDR3 sequences, roughly 10% of them singletons. The table lists this clonotype with a few counts. No antigen is known for it. V was pared by 2 bases and J by 7 bases, with 14 bases between. Germline CDR1 is MNHEY and CDR2 is SVGAGI. This CDR3 contains 15 residues. The sequenced sample consisted of PBMCs or a T cell subset sorted from them (not recorded which). This rearrangement joins TRBV6-5 to TRBJ2-2; D is unresolved. The receptor comes from a man aged 18 to 30 who had mild COVID-19 (a few samples of this study predate the infection). Cell type and time point are not known. The DNA for the CDR3 is TGTGCCAGCAGTTACAGGTCCTACGGTGGCGGGGAGCTGTTTTTT. Its protein product is CASSYRSYGGGELFF.